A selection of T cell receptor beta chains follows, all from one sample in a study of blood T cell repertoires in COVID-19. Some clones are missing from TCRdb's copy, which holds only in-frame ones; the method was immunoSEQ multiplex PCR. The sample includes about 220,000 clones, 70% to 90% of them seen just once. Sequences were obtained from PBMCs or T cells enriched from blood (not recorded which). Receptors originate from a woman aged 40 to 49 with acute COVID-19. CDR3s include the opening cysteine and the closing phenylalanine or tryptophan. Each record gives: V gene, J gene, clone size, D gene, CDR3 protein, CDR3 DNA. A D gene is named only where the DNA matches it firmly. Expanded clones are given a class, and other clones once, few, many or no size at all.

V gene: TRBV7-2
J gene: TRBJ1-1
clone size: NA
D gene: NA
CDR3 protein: CASSLDSRNTEAFF
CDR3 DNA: TGTGCCAGCAGCTTAGACTCCCGGAACACTGAAGCTTTCTTT

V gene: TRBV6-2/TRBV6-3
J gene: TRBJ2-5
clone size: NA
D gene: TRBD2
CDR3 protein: CASSPLAGGQETQYF
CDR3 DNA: TGTGCCAGCAGCCCTCTAGCGGGGGGACAAGAGACCCAGTACTTC

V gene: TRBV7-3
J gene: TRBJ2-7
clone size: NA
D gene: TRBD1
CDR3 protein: CASSSGQGSEQYF
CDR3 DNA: TGTGCCAGCAGCTCGGGACAGGGGAGCGAGCAGTACTTC

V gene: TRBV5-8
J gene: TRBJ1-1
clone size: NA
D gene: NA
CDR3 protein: CASSSKGKPEAFF
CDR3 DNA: TGTGCCAGCAGCTCGAAGGGGAAGCCTGAAGCTTTCTTT

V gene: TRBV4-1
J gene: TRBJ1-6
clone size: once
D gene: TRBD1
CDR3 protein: CASSQWETTGTGDSPLHF
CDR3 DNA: TGCGCCAGCAGCCAATGGGAAACCACCGGGACAGGGGATTCACCCCTCCACTTT

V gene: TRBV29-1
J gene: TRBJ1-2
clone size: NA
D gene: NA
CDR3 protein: CSVGSRGGYGYTF
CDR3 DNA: TGCAGCGTTGGATCGAGGGGGGGCTATGGCTACACCTTC

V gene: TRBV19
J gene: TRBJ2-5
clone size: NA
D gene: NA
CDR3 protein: CASSIDPFQETQYF
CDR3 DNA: TGTGCCAGTAGTATAGACCCATTCCAAGAGACCCAGTACTTC

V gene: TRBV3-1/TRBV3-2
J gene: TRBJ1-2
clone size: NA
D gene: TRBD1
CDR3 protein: CASSQDGGLSGDREYGVPNYGYTF
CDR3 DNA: TGTGCCAGCAGCCAAGACGGGGGATTAAGCGGGGACAGGGAATATGGGGTTCCTAACTATGGCTACACCTTC

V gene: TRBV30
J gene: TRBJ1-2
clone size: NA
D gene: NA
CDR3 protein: CAWRGAYGYTF
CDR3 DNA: TGTGCCTGGAGGGGGGCCTATGGCTACACCTTC

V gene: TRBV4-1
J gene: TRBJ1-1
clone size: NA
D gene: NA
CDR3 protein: CASSPMPGGTEAFF
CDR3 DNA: TGCGCCAGCAGCCCTATGCCCGGGGGCACTGAAGCTTTCTTT

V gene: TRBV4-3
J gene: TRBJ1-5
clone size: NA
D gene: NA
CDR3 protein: CASSQEYSLNQPQHF
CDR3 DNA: TGCGCCAGCAGCCAAGAGTACAGTCTCAATCAGCCCCAGCATTTT

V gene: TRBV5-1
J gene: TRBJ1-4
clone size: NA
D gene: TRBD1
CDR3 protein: CASSLVGGREKLFF
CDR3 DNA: TGCGCCAGCAGCTTGGTAGGGGGCCGGGAAAAACTGTTTTTT

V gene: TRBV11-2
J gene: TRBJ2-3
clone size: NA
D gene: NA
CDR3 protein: CASSSRTFASTDTQYF
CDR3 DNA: TGTGCCAGCAGCTCTCGGACATTCGCTAGCACAGATACGCAGTATTTT

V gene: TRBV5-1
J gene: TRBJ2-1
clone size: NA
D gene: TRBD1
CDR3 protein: CASSGDRPTEQFF
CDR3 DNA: TGCGCCAGCAGCGGGGACAGGCCCACTGAGCAGTTCTTC

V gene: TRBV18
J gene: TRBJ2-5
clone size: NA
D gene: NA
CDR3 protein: CASSPLGVLETQYF
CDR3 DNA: TGTGCCAGCTCACCACTCGGGGTATTGGAGACCCAGTACTTC

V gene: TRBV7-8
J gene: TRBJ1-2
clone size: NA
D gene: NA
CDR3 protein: CASSLVIRDGYTF
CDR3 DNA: TGTGCCAGCAGCTTAGTTATCCGGGATGGCTACACCTTC

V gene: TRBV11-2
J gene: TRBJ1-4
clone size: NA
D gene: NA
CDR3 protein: CASSTGDTNEKLFF
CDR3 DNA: TGTGCCAGCAGCACCGGGGATACTAATGAAAAACTGTTTTTT

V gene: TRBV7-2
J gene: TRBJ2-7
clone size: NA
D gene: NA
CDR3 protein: CASSHINSPYEQYF
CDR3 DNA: TGTGCCAGCAGCCACATAAACAGTCCCTACGAGCAGTACTTC

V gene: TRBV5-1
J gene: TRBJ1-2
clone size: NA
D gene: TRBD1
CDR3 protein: CASSLIQGAISGYTF
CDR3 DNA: TGCGCCAGCAGCCTTATACAGGGGGCGATAAGTGGCTACACCTTC

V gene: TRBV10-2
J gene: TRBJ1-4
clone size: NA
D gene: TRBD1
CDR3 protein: CASSESRPGTGPDKLFF
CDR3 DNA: TGCGCCAGCAGTGAGTCGCGCCCCGGGACAGGACCTGACAAACTGTTTTTT

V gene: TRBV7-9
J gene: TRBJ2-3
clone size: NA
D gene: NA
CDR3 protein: CASLRSGTDTQYF
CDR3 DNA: TGTGCCAGCCTCAGATCGGGAACAGATACGCAGTATTTT

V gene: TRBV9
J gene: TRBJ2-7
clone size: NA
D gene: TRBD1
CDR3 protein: CASSVGDRGVYEQYF
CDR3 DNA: TGTGCCAGCAGCGTAGGGGACAGAGGCGTCTACGAGCAGTACTTC

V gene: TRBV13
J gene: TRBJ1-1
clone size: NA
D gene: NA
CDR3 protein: CASSLGDGMENTEAFF
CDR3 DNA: TGTGCCAGCAGCTTAGGGGACGGGATGGAGAACACTGAAGCTTTCTTT

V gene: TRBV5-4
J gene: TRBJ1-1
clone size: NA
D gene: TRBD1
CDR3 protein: CASSLGDRNTEAFF
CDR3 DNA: TGTGCCAGCAGCTTGGGGGACAGGAACACTGAAGCTTTCTTT

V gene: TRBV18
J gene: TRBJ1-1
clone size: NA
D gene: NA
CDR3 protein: CASSSNRNTEAFF
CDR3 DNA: TGTGCCAGCTCGTCCAACAGGAACACTGAAGCTTTCTTT

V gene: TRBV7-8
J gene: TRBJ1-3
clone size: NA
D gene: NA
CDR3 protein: CATGEEPGNTIYF
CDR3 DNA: TGTGCAACCGGGGAAGAACCTGGAAACACCATATATTTT

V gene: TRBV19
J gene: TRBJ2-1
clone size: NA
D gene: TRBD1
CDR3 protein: CASSIGQGNEQFF
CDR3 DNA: TGTGCCAGTAGTATAGGACAGGGGAATGAGCAGTTCTTC

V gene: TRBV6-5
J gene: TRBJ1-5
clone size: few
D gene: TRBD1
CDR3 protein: CASRAGQGWEPQHF
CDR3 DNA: TGTGCCAGCAGGGCAGGACAGGGGTGGGAGCCCCAGCATTTT

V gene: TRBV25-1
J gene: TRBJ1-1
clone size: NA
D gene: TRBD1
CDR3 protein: CASSWTGPNTEAFF
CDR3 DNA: TGTGCCAGCAGCTGGACAGGGCCGAACACTGAAGCTTTCTTT

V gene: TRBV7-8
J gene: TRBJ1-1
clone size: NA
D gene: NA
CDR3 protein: CASSFHRNTEAFF
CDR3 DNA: TGTGCCAGCAGCTTCCACAGGAACACTGAAGCTTTCTTT

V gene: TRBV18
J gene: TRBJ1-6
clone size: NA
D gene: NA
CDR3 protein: CASSPLENSPLHF
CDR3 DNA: TGTGCCAGCTCACCTCTGGAGAATTCACCCCTCCACTTT

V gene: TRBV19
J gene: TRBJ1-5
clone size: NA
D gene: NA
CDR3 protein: CASSIIQVQPQHF
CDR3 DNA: TGTGCCAGTAGTATAATCCAGGTCCAGCCCCAGCATTTT

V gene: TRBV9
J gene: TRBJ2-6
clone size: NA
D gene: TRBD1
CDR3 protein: CASSGTGGTGANVLTF
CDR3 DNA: TGTGCCAGCAGCGGAACAGGGGGCACTGGGGCCAACGTCCTGACTTTC

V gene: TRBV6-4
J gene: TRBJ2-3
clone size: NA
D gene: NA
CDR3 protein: CASSDSLGRGTDTQYF
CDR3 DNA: TGTGCCAGCAGTGACTCTCTCGGCCGGGGTACAGATACGCAGTATTTT

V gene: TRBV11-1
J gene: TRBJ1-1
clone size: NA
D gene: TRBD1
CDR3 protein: CASSLGQGATEAFF
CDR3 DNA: TGTGCCAGCAGCCTAGGACAGGGGGCCACTGAAGCTTTCTTT

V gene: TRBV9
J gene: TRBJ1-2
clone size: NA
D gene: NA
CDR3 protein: CASSVVTGDYGYTF
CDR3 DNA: TGTGCCAGCAGCGTAGTGACAGGAGACTATGGCTACACCTTC

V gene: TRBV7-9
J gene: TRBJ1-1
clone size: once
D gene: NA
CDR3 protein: CASRLGANTEAFF
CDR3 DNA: TGTGCCAGCAGGTTGGGGGCGAACACTGAAGCTTTCTTT

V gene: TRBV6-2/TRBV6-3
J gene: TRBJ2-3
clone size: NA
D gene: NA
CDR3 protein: CASSYLPVAFVPTDTQYF
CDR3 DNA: TGTGCCAGCAGTTACCTCCCTGTAGCCTTCGTACCCACAGATACGCAGTATTTT

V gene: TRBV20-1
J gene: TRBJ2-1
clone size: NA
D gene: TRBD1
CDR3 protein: CSALDRAEQFF
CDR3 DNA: TGCAGTGCACTCGACAGGGCTGAGCAGTTCTTC

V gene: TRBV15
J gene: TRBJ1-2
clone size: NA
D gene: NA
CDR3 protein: CATSRGTGGVYGYTF
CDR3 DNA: TGTGCCACCAGCAGAGGAACAGGCGGAGTCTATGGCTACACCTTC

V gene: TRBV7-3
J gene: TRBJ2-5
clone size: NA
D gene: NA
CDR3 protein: CASSLSGPQETQYF
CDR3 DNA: TGTGCCAGCAGCTTGTCAGGGCCCCAAGAGACCCAGTACTTC

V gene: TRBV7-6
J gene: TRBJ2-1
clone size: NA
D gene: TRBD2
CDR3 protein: CASSLGDVAGGNNEQFF
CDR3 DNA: TGTGCCAGCAGCTTAGGGGACGTAGCGGGGGGCAACAATGAGCAGTTCTTC

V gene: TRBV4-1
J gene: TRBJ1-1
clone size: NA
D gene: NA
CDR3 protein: CASSHPPWGQGSTEAFF
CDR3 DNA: TGCGCCAGCAGCCACCCTCCTTGGGGCCAGGGAAGCACTGAAGCTTTCTTT

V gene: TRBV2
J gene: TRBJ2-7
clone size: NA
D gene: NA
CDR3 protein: CASSLGYYEQYF
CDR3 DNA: TGTGCCAGCAGCCTCGGTTACTACGAGCAGTACTTC

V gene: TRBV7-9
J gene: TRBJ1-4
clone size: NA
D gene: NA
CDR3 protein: CASSLGVNEKLFF
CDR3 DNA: TGTGCCAGCAGCTTAGGCGTTAATGAAAAACTGTTTTTT

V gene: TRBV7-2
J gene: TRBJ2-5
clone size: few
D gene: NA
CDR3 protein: CASRSGASGTQYF
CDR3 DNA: TGTGCCAGCAGGTCGGGAGCGTCCGGGACCCAGTACTTC

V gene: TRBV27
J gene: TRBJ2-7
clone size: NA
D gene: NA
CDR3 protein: CASSLVRDYEQYF
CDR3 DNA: TGTGCCAGCAGTTTGGTCAGGGACTACGAGCAGTACTTC

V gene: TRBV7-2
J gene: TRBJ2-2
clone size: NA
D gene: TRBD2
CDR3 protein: CASSLGLAGGPRTGELFF
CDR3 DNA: TGTGCCAGCAGCTTAGGGCTAGCGGGGGGGCCTAGAACCGGGGAGCTGTTTTTT

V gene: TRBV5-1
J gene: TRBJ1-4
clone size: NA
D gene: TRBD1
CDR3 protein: CASSLRGLNEKLFF
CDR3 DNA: TGCGCCAGCAGCTTGAGGGGGCTTAATGAAAAACTGTTTTTT

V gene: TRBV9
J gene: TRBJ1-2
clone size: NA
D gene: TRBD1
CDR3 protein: CASSAGQGNNGYTF
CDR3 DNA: TGTGCCAGCAGCGCCGGACAGGGAAATAATGGCTACACCTTC

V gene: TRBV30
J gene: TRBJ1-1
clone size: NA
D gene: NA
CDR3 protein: CAWSRPGPMNTEAFF
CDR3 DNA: TGTGCCTGGAGTAGGCCAGGGCCCATGAACACTGAAGCTTTCTTT

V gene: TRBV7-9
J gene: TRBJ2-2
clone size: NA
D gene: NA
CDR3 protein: CASSTLRGELFF
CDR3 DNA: TGTGCCAGCAGCACTCTCAGGGGGGAGCTGTTTTTT

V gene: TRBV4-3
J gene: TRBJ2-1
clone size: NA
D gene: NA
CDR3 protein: CASSQENRGGYNEQFF
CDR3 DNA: TGCGCCAGCAGCCAAGAAAACAGAGGGGGCTACAATGAGCAGTTCTTC